The 9 T cell receptor beta chains below all came from one sample that was sequenced in a study of OX40 agonist ivuxolimab in advanced cancers. The data were produced by immunoSEQ multiplex PCR, yet TCRdb's version contains in-frame clones alone and is incomplete. The sample contains 50,000 to 75,000 clones, just over 90% of which appear only once. The sequencing here drew on CD4+ or CD8+ T cells sorted from blood, taken in a trial of the OX40 agonist ivuxolimab. These receptors came from an adult with an advanced solid tumor such as melanoma, head and neck, liver or kidney cancer.

The chain has TRBV11-2 and TRBJ2-1; D call uncertain. CDR1 and CDR2 from the germline V gene are SGHAT and FQNNGV. V was cut by 4 bases and J by 0 bases, with 13 bases left in between. The CDR3 length is 16 residues. CDR3 bases: TGTGCCAGCAGCTGGCTCCGGGTGAGCTCCTACAATGAGCAGTTCTTC. Amino acid sequence: CASSWLRVSSYNEQFF.

J is TRBJ2-1 and V is TRBV9, with 12 bases fitting TRBD2. After removal of 3 bases from V and 9 bases from J, the junction contained 13 bases not matched to a gene. This CDR3 spans 17 amino acids. Germline CDR1 is SGDLS and CDR2 is YYNGEE. For the CDR3, the DNA is TGTGCCAGCAGCGCCCAGCCTAGCGGGGGGGCCTGGGGTGAGCAGTTCTTC. Amino acid sequence: CASSAQPSGGAWGEQFF.

This chain links TRBV9 with TRBJ2-5; 8 bases fit TRBD1. Trimming took 0 bases from V and 2 from J; bases not matched to a gene: 6. The CDR3 is made up of 16 amino acids. CDR1 SGDLS and CDR2 YYNGEE come from the germline V gene. CDR3 DNA: TGTGCCAGCAGCGTAGAAGGACAGGGAATGCAAGAGACCCAGTACTTC. Protein: CASSVEGQGMQETQYF.

As for this clone: This sample includes further DNA sequences coding for the same CDR3. The J gene is TRBJ2-5, the V gene TRBV6-5; D gene uncertain. The germline V and J ends were trimmed by 0 bases and 5 bases, with 4 bases remaining between them. There are 12 residues in the CDR3. Germline V gene lookup returns CDR1 MNHEY and CDR2 SVGAGI. CDR3 sequence (DNA): TGTGCCAGCAGTTACTCGGGTGAGACCCAGTACTTC. It specifies CASSYSGETQYF.

The chain combines TRBV28 with TRBJ2-3; D unclear. Germline V gene sequence: CDR1 MDHEN, CDR2 SYDVKM. CDR3 length: 11 residues. With 11 bases removed from V and 4 bases from J, the gap between germline ends came to 10 bases. CDR3 sequence (DNA): TGTGCCGCCCGGAGAGCAGATACGCAGTATTTT. Protein product: CAARRADTQYF.

This rearrangement joins TRBV7-9 to TRBJ1-2; D not certain. This CDR3 comprises 11 residues. The germline V gene has CDR1 SEHNR and CDR2 FQNEAQ (reference sequence). The ends were cut back, 8 bases at V and 7 bases at J, with 11 bases in the middle. The CDR3 region has the DNA TGTGCCAGCGAACAGTCCAGTGGCTACACCTTC. Amino acids: CASEQSSGYTF.

The rearrangement uses TRBV29-1 and TRBJ2-7; a possible D gene is TRBD1 (6 bases). V was cut by 7 bases and J by 2 bases, with 15 bases left in between. The CDR3 is made up of 13 amino acids. Germline CDR1 reads SQVTM; CDR2 reads ANQGSEA. CDR3 DNA sequence: TGCAGCGCGACCGGGACAAAGACCTACGAGCAGTACTTC. It codes for CSATGTKTYEQYF.

This sequence joins TRBV4-1 and TRBJ2-7, with a possible D match to TRBD1 (6 bases). The germline V gene encodes CDR1 MGHRA and CDR2 YSYEKL. Trimming took 2 bases from V and 3 from J, leaving 14 bases between them. The CDR3 has 15 amino acids. The CDR3, as DNA: TGCGCCAGCAGCCAATGGACAGCAGTAGACTACGAGCAGTACTTC. It encodes CASSQWTAVDYEQYF.

This chain's CDR3 is CASSLEGEDGYTF. CDR3 DNA: TGTGCCAGCAGCTTGGAGGGAGAGGATGGCTACACCTTC. V is TRBV5-4 and J is TRBJ1-2, with D unresolved. V was trimmed by 0 bases and J by 6 bases, leaving 9 bases between them. This CDR3 is 13 amino acids long. CDR1 and CDR2 (germline): SGHNT, YYREEE (reference sequence).